This T cell receptor (beta chain) was identified in a study of CD8 T cells in ankylosing spondylitis. General observations from the study: The study identified a TCR beta motif of under ten highly homologous variants that appeared characteristic of ankylosing spondylitis blood.

This clonotype turned up a few times. Antigen unknown. A single record per CDR3 protein comes from TCRdb applying MiXCR to the 5' RACE reads. The sample consists of around 770,000 distinct CDR3 sequences, about an eighth of them appearing once. Germline V lookup: CDR1 SGHRS, CDR2 YFSETQ. The V end was cut by 4 bases, the J end by 0 bases, with 9 bases between. The CDR3 runs 14 residues. The sequence was obtained from a male donor with ankylosing spondylitis. The specimen was blood, either unsorted or a sorted T cell fraction (not recorded which). The chain has TRBV5-1 and TRBJ2-3; D unclear. The CDR3 DNA reads TGCGCCAGCAGCCAGAGCACTAGCACAGATACGCAGTATTTT. Residues: CASSQSTSTDTQYF. Full variable domain (outside the CDR3, taken from reference TRBV5-1 and TRBJ2-3): KAGVTQTPRYLIKTRGQQVTLSCSPISGHRSVSWYQQTPGQGLQFLFEYFSETQRNKGNFPGRFSGRQFSNSRSEMNVSTLELGDSALYLCASSQSTSTDTQYFGPGTRLTVL.